The clone carrying this TCR beta chain was seen a handful of times. The antigen remains unidentified. Treatment of the sample: oral pan-JAK inhibitor, 5-10 mg twice daily. Peripheral blood and lesional scalp punch biopsies were taken from alopecia areata patients. The CDR3 runs 14 residues. Per the germline V gene, CDR1 is SGHRS and CDR2 is YFSETQ. Trimming left V 0 bases short and J 2 bases short, with 6 bases between. The entry originates in a study of CD8+ T cells in alopecia areata. Study details: People stayed on tofacitinib for 6 to 18 months, then stopped the drug for 6 months. Study observations and caveats: More clonal than normal scalp was lesional scalp, particularly alopecia totalis/universalis.

The authors extracted RNA and reverse transcribed it into cDNA as the sequencing template. Produced via immunoSEQ multiplex PCR; TCRdb's table is partial and in-frame only. Of under 150,000 clones in the sample, less than 60% were seen once. Sequences were derived from CD4+ T cells sorted from blood, sampled at week 24, from a patient treated with tofacitinib. The chain uses TRBV5-1 and TRBJ1-5; D uncertain. This clonotype was obtained from a human donor with alopecia areata. The CDR3 DNA reads as TGCGCCAGCAGCTTGGAGGAGGGCAATCAGCCCCAGCATTTT. It is translated as CASSLEEGNQPQHF.